Sequencing of this T cell receptor (beta chain) was carried out in a study of T cell responses to AZD1222 COVID-19 vaccine. The protocol was immunoSEQ multiplex PCR, while the TCRdb copy is restricted to in-frame clones and leaves out a portion. The sample lists about 130,000 clones; 92% were seen once. A word on this clone: What it binds is unknown.

Study-wide points: Recipients of AZD1222 seropositive at baseline numbered only 6 or 7. Only after the peak T cell response were repertoires sampled. Increased Spike-specific TCR breadth and depth were observed after two AZD1222 doses. Unmutated regions of variants are reportedly targeted by nearly half of spike-specific TCRs.

Source: peripheral blood, taken 28 days after the second AZD1222 dose. The sequence was obtained from an adult who received the AZD1222 COVID-19 vaccine.

Here the CDR3 reads CASSSGTSTVYEQFF. The CDR3 region has the DNA TGTGCCAGCAGCTCCGGGACTAGCACCGTCTATGAGCAGTTCTTC. The chain uses TRBV6-2 or TRBV6-3 and TRBJ2-1; 9 bases fit TRBD2. The germline gives CDR1 MNHEY, CDR2 SVGEGT. The junction had 11 bases not matched to a gene; V was cut back by 6 bases and J by 8 bases. This CDR3 has 15 amino acids.